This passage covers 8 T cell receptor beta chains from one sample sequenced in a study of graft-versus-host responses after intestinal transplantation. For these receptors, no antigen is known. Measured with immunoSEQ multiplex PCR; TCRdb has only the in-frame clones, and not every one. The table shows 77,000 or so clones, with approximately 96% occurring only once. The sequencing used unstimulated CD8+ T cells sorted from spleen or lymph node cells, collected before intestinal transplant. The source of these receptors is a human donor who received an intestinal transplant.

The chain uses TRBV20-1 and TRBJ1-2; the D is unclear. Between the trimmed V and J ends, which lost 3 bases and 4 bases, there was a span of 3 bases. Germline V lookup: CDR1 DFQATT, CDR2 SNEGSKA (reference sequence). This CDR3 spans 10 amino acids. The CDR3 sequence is CSASGYGYTF. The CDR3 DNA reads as TGCAGTGCTAGCGGCTATGGCTACACCTTC.

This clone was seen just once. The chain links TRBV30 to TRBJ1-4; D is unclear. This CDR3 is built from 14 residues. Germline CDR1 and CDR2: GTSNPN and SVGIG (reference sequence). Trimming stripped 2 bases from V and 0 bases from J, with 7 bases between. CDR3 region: CAWSLEATNEKLFF. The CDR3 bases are TGTGCCTGGAGTTTGGAGGCAACTAATGAAAAACTGTTTTTT.

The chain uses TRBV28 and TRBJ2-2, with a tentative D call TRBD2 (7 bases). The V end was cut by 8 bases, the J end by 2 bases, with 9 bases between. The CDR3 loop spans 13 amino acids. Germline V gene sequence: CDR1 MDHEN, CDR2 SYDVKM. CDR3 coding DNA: TGTGCCAGCCGGGGGGCCAACACCGGGGAGCTGTTTTTT. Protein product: CASRGANTGELFF.

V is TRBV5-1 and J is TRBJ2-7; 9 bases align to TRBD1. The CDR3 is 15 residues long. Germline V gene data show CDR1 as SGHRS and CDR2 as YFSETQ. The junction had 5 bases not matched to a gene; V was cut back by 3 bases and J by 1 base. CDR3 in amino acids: CASSWTGEVSYEQYF. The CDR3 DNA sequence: TGCGCCAGCAGCTGGACAGGGGAGGTGTCCTACGAGCAGTACTTC.

The CDR3 DNA sequence: TGTGCCAGCAGCTTAGGACAGCCTAGCACAGATACGCAGTATTTT. Translated: CASSLGQPSTDTQYF. The chain combines TRBV11-2 with TRBJ2-3; weak D call: TRBD1 (5 bases). This CDR3 contains 15 residues. CDR1 and CDR2 from the germline V gene are SGHAT and FQNNGV. Trimming pared 1 base from V and 0 bases from J, leaving 8 bases between.

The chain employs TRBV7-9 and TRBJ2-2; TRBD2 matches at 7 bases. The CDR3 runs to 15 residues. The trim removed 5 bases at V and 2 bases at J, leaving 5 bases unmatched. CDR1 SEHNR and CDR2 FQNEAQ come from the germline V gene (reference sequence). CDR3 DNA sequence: TGTGCCAGCAGCCAAACTAGCGACAACACCGGGGAGCTGTTTTTT. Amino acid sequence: CASSQTSDNTGELFF.

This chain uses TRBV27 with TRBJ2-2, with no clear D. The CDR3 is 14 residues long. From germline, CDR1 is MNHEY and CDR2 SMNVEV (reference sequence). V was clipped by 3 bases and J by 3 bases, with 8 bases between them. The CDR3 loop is CASSFSSYTGELFF. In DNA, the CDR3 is TGTGCCAGCAGTTTTTCAAGTTACACCGGGGAGCTGTTTTTT.

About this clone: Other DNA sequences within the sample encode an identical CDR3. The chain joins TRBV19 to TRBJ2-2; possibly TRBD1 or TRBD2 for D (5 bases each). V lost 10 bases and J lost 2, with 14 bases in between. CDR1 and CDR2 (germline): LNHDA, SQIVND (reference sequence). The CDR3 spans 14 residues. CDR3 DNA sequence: TGTGCCACCGCCGGGGCAGATAACACCGGGGAGCTGTTTTTT. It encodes CATAGADNTGELFF.